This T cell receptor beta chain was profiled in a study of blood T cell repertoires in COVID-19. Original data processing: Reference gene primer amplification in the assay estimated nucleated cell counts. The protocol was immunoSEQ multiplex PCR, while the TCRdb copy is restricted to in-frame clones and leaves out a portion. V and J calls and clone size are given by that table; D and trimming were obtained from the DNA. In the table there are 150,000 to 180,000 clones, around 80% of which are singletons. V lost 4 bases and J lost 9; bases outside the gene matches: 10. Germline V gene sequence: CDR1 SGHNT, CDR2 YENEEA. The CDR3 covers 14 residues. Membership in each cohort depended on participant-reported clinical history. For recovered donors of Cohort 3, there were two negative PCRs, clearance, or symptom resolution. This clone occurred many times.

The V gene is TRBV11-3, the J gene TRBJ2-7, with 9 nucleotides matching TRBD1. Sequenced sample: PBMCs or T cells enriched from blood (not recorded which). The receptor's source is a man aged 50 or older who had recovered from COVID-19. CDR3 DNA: TGTGCCAGCAGCTCATCCACAGGGGGCGGTAGGCAGTACTTC. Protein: CASSSSTGGGRQYF.